This entry is about one T cell receptor (beta chain). This table comes from immunoSEQ multiplex PCR, and its TCRdb copy is limited to in-frame clones, with some not included. This sample has roughly 200,000 clones, with roughly 94% found just once. During active infection, Seattle patients enrolled and were then monitored through disease. These data originate in a study of blood T cell repertoires in COVID-19. Study-level information: Whether acute or convalescent, the COVID-19 samples came from the United States, Italy and Spain. T cells, B-cell-depleted T cells, or PBMCs supplied cDNA or gDNA.

V shed 6 bases, J shed 4 bases, and the junction held 8 bases outside the gene matches. The V gene's germline CDR1 is SNHLY and CDR2 FYNNEI. The CDR3 covers 15 residues. The sequence derives from a man younger than 45 with COVID-19, enrolled during active disease. This chain uses TRBV2 with TRBJ2-1; 8 nucleotides line up with TRBD1. Sequencing was performed on peripheral blood. The DNA of the CDR3 is TGTGCCAGCAGCCTGACAGGGGCAGCTTACAATGAGCAGTTCTTC. Encoded protein: CASSLTGAAYNEQFF. Full variable domain (remainder filled in from reference TRBV2 and TRBJ2-1): EPEVTQTPSHQVTQMGQEVILRCVPISNHLYFYWYRQILGQKVEFLVSFYNNEISEKSEIFDDQFSVERPDGSNFTLKIRSTKLEDSAMYFCASSLTGAAYNEQFFGPGTRLTVL.